These 32 T cell receptor beta chains share one sample of origin, sequenced in a study of Tregs in tolerant kidney transplant recipients. Only in-frame clones appear in the TCRdb table, and some are missing; sequencing was by immunoSEQ multiplex PCR. The sample includes about 240,000 clones, about four fifths of them seen just once. The sequencing input was CD4+ T cells from blood. All receptors derive from a human donor in good health.

The rearrangement uses TRBV4-1 and TRBJ1-2; the D gene is possibly TRBD1 (5 bases). Germline V gives CDR1 MGHRA, CDR2 YSYEKL. The CDR3 length is 18 residues. Trimming removed 1 base at V and 6 bases at J, with 24 bases between. In DNA, the CDR3 is TGCGCCAGCAGCCAAGGAGCTGACCCGGCGTGGGACGGAGATGGCTACACCTTC. Amino acids: CASSQGADPAWDGDGYTF.

This clone was recorded only once. The genes are TRBV13 and TRBJ1-1, with D uncertain. CDR1 is PRHDT and CDR2 is FYEKMQ in the germline V gene (reference sequence). V gave up 5 bases and J gave up 6 bases, with 16 bases separating them. The CDR3 runs to 14 residues. CDR3 nucleotides: TGTGCCAGCAGCCGAAGAGCAGAAATCTCTGAAGCTTTCTTT. This gives the protein CASSRRAEISEAFF.

V is TRBV4-2 and J is TRBJ2-7; D tentatively reads TRBD1 or TRBD2 (5 bases each). V was pared by 1 base and J by 7 bases, with 20 bases between. The CDR3 is 16 amino acids. The germline CDR1 and CDR2 sequences are LGHNA and YNFKEQ. The CDR3 spells CASSQGETGTGSEQYF. The CDR3 DNA sequence: TGTGCCAGCAGCCAAGGGGAGACCGGGACGGGGAGTGAGCAGTACTTC.

J is TRBJ2-2 and V is TRBV5-5; perhaps TRBD1 as D (5 bases). The germline CDR1 and CDR2 sequences are SGHKS and YYEKEE (reference sequence). Trimming took 4 bases from V and 1 from J, leaving 11 bases between them. The CDR3 covers 15 residues. The CDR3 nucleotides read TGTGCCAGCAGCCTCCGGCAGGGGAACACCGGGGAGCTGTTTTTT. It translates to CASSLRQGNTGELFF.

In this sample, this clone turned up once. The rearrangement links TRBV7-9 to TRBJ2-5; tentatively, D is TRBD1 (6 bases). Germline V lookup: CDR1 SEHNR, CDR2 FQNEAQ (reference sequence). The V end was cut by 11 bases, the J end by 1 base, with 17 bases between. This CDR3 has 14 amino acids. CDR3 DNA sequence: TGTGCCGCTGCGCGGCAGGGGACCCAAGAGACCCAGTACTTC. This gives the protein CAAARQGTQETQYF.

The chain uses TRBV5-4 and TRBJ2-3; D perhaps matches TRBD2 (6 bases). This CDR3 contains 14 residues. The V and J ends lost 1 base and 4 bases respectively, with 10 bases between them. CDR1 and CDR2 (germline): SGHNT, YYREEE (reference sequence). The CDR3 loop is CASSLPGSADTQYF. In nucleotides, the CDR3 is TGTGCCAGCAGCTTGCCCGGGAGCGCAGATACGCAGTATTTT.

To note about this clone: A read error may account for a junction end that differs from germline. The rearrangement joins TRBV4-1 to TRBJ1-4, with a possible D match to TRBD1 (5 bases). Germline loops: CDR1 MGHRA, CDR2 YSYEKL. This CDR3 comprises 16 residues. For the CDR3, the DNA is TGTGCCAGCAGCCAAGTCGCGGGACTCAAGAATGAAAAACTGTTTTTT. It translates to CASSQVAGLKNEKLFF.

The chain is built from TRBV11-2 and TRBJ1-2, with no clear D. Germline V CDR1 and CDR2: SGHAT, FQNNGV. The CDR3 loop spans 14 amino acids. V was trimmed by 6 bases and J by 0 bases, leaving 11 bases between them. The CDR3 DNA follows: TGTGCCAGCAGTCCAGGTTTAGCTAACTATGGCTACACCTTC. As protein: CASSPGLANYGYTF.

This sequence joins TRBV6-1 and TRBJ2-7; D is uncertain. Deletions cut 5 bases from V and 2 bases from J, with 10 bases between. Germline V gene data show CDR1 as MNHNS and CDR2 as SASEGT. The CDR3 sequence is 13 residues long. The CDR3 region has the DNA TGTGCCAGCAGTCCCTCCATAGCCTACGAGCAGTACTTC. Translated: CASSPSIAYEQYF.

The chain is built from TRBV21-1 and TRBJ1-1; the table names TRBD1, a call not compared with the DNA. TRBV21-1 is shown as a pseudogene. CDR3 length equals 14 residues. Written as DNA, the CDR3 is TGTGCCAGCAGCAAAGAAACAGGCCTCACTGAAGCTTTCTTT. It specifies CASSKETGLTEAFF.

The V call is TRBV29-1, the J call TRBJ2-5; D unresolved. The CDR3 is 13 residues long. The V gene lost 2 bases and the J gene lost 5 bases, with 12 bases spanning the gap. Germline V gene sequence: CDR1 SQVTM, CDR2 ANQGSEA. CDR3 nucleotides: TGCAGCGTTGAATCGTCCAGAAGGGAGACCCAGTACTTC. As protein: CSVESSRRETQYF.

V and J are TRBV10-1 and TRBJ2-1; 8 positions match TRBD1. CDR1 WNHNN and CDR2 SYGVQD come from the germline V gene (reference sequence). Trimming removed 6 bases from V and 5 bases from J; junction bases left unmatched: 9. This CDR3 spans 15 amino acids. The CDR3 DNA reads as TGCGCCAGCAGCACGGGACAGGCTGGGAACAATGAGCAGTTCTTC. It is translated as CASSTGQAGNNEQFF.

This clone was recorded only once. The gene calls are TRBV2 and TRBJ2-5, with TRBD2 matching over 7 bases. CDR3 length: 15 residues. V shed 4 bases, J shed 4 bases, and the junction held 9 bases outside the gene matches. The germline V gene encodes CDR1 SNHLY and CDR2 FYNNEI. CDR3 bases: TGTGCCAGCAGTGGGGGTCTAGCGGACGGAGAGACCCAGTACTTC. Protein product: CASSGGLADGETQYF.

The chain joins TRBV7-9 to TRBJ2-3; the match to TRBD2 covers 7 bases. The length of the CDR3 is 17 residues. Per germline, CDR1 SEHNR and CDR2 FQNEAQ (reference sequence). J gave up 8 bases and V 2 bases, and 16 bases lay outside the gene matches. The CDR3 DNA follows: TGTGCCAGCAGCTTAAAGGCGGAGGGCGGCTCGGGAGGTACGCAGTATTTT. It encodes CASSLKAEGGSGGTQYF.

This chain links TRBV5-1 with TRBJ2-5; 9 bases align to TRBD2. The germline gives CDR1 SGHRS, CDR2 YFSETQ. With V trimmed by 0 bases and J by 1 base, 16 bases remained unmatched. This CDR3 comprises 20 residues. The CDR3: CASSLAPEWVAGAAQETQYF. In DNA form, the CDR3 reads TGCGCCAGCAGCTTGGCCCCCGAGTGGGTAGCGGGAGCTGCCCAAGAGACCCAGTACTTC.

The chain uses TRBV11-3 and TRBJ2-1; D is uncertain. Trimming removed 1 base from V and 4 bases from J, with 5 bases in between. Germline V gene lookup returns CDR1 SGHNT and CDR2 YENEEA. The CDR3 sequence is 13 residues long. The CDR3 DNA reads TGTGCCAGCAGCTTAGCAGAGTACAATGAGCAGTTCTTC. It translates to CASSLAEYNEQFF.

The chain recombines TRBV6-5 with TRBJ1-4; weak D call: TRBD1 (5 bases). CDR3 length: 15 residues. Germline V gene lookup returns CDR1 MNHEY and CDR2 SVGAGI. V was trimmed by 0 bases and J by 6 bases, leaving 11 bases between them. CDR3 in DNA: TGTGCCAGCAGTTACTCCGGGGCAGCTTATGAAAAACTGTTTTTT. It is translated as CASSYSGAAYEKLFF.

J is TRBJ1-2 and V is TRBV6-1; possible D gene TRBD1, 6 bases. The V and J ends lost 6 bases and 4 bases respectively, with 15 bases between them. The CDR3 covers 14 residues. Germline CDR1 is MNHNS and CDR2 is SASEGT. In DNA, the CDR3 is TGTGCCAGCAGCCCAGACAGGACCCTCTATGGCTACACCTTC. Translation gives CASSPDRTLYGYTF.

The genes are TRBV4-1 and TRBJ1-4; no definite D call. This CDR3 has 15 residues. Per the germline V gene, CDR1 is MGHRA and CDR2 is YSYEKL. V was pared by 0 bases and J by 14 bases, with 19 bases between. The chain's CDR3 is CASSQEQQLMKRLFF. CDR3 coding DNA: TGCGCCAGCAGCCAAGAACAGCAGTTAATGAAAAGGCTGTTTTTT.

This clone was found a few times. The chain couples TRBV2 to TRBJ1-6; D is perhaps TRBD1 (6 bases). The CDR3 is made up of 13 amino acids. In germline, CDR1 is SNHLY, CDR2 FYNNEI. Deletions cut 6 bases from V and 6 bases from J, with 9 bases between. The CDR3: CASRDRPNSPLHF. As DNA, the CDR3 is TGTGCCAGCAGGGACAGACCTAATTCACCCCTCCACTTT. Filled out from reference TRBV2 and TRBJ1-6, the complete variable domain reads EPEVTQTPSHQVTQMGQEVILRCVPISNHLYFYWYRQILGQKVEFLVSFYNNEISEKSEIFDDQFSVERPDGSNFTLKIRSTKLEDSAMYFCASRDRPNSPLHFGNGTRLTVT.

DNA for the CDR3: TGCGCCAGCAGCTTGGAGACGGGCACCTACGAGCAGTACTTC. This gives the protein CASSLETGTYEQYF. The chain links TRBV5-1 to TRBJ2-7; D is undetermined. The CDR3 contains 14 residues. From germline, CDR1 is SGHRS and CDR2 YFSETQ. Trimming took 0 bases from V and 2 from J, leaving 9 bases between them.

This chain connects TRBV19 to TRBJ2-2, with D maybe TRBD1 (5 bases). Germline V gives CDR1 LNHDA, CDR2 SQIVND (reference sequence). This CDR3 comprises 17 residues. V was pared by 3 bases and J by 0 bases, with 14 bases between. The CDR3 protein is CASSMFQGGTNTGELFF. The CDR3 DNA sequence: TGTGCCAGTAGTATGTTCCAGGGTGGAACGAACACCGGGGAGCTGTTTTTT.

The chain combines TRBV4-1 with TRBJ2-7; TRBD2 matches 7 bases. Germline-derived CDR1 and CDR2 are MGHRA and YSYEKL. The V and J ends lost 4 bases and 3 bases, in that order; junction bases with no gene match: 6. This CDR3 has 14 amino acids. In DNA form, the CDR3 reads TGCGCCAGCAGCCTACGGGGGGAGGGCTACGAGCAGTACTTC. Translation: CASSLRGEGYEQYF.

V usage is TRBV2 and J usage is TRBJ2-5, with TRBD1 as a possible D gene (6 bases). V lost 7 bases and J lost 4, with 10 bases in between. This CDR3 is 12 amino acids long. The V gene's germline CDR1 is SNHLY and CDR2 FYNNEI. As DNA, the CDR3 is TGTGCCAGCATCAGGGGTCCAGAGACCCAGTACTTC. Its protein product is CASIRGPETQYF. The full variable domain, its missing parts supplied by reference TRBV2 and TRBJ2-5, is EPEVTQTPSHQVTQMGQEVILRCVPISNHLYFYWYRQILGQKVEFLVSFYNNEISEKSEIFDDQFSVERPDGSNFTLKIRSTKLEDSAMYFCASIRGPETQYFGPGTRLLVL.

This clone was counted a few times. DNA of the CDR3: TGCAGCGTTAAAGGGGGCATGAACACTGAAGCTTTCTTT. It yields the protein CSVKGGMNTEAFF. This chain links TRBV29-1 with TRBJ1-1, with TRBD1 matching 7 bases. Trimming cost V 5 bases and J 0 bases; bases outside gene matches: 3. The germline V gene encodes CDR1 SQVTM and CDR2 ANQGSEA. The CDR3 is 13 amino acids. Using reference TRBV29-1 and TRBJ1-1 for the parts outside the CDR3, the full variable domain is SAVISQKPSRDICQRGTSLTIQCQVDSQVTMMFWYRQQPGQSLTLIATANQGSEATYESGFVIDKFPISRPNLTFSTLTVSNMSPEDSSIYLCSVKGGMNTEAFFGQGTRLTVV.

The J gene is TRBJ1-1, the V gene TRBV5-1, with D perhaps TRBD1 (6 bases). Trimming shortened V by 2 bases and J by 6 bases, and 8 bases separated the two germline ends. CDR1 is SGHRS, CDR2 YFSETQ, per germline. CDR3 length equals 12 residues. CDR3 amino acids: CASSFSGAEAFF. The CDR3 DNA is TGCGCCAGCAGCTTCTCAGGGGCTGAAGCTTTCTTT.

The chain joins TRBV7-3 to TRBJ2-1; D is ambiguous. Trimming cost V 3 bases and J 0 bases, with 6 bases left between them. Germline lookup yields CDR1 SGHTA and CDR2 FQGTGA. The CDR3 is 14 residues long. DNA of the CDR3: TGTGCCAGCAGCTTGGGCGGCTCCTACAATGAGCAGTTCTTC. This gives the protein CASSLGGSYNEQFF.

The V call is TRBV19, the J call TRBJ2-1; 13 bases fit TRBD2. V lost 3 bases to trimming and J lost 8 bases; unmatched junction nucleotides: 7. This CDR3 has 16 amino acids. From germline, CDR1 is LNHDA and CDR2 SQIVND (reference sequence). The CDR3 coding sequence is TGTGCCAGTAGTATCATACTAGCGGGAGGGCGCGATGAGCAGTTCTTC. It encodes CASSIILAGGRDEQFF.

The chain couples TRBV12-5 to TRBJ1-1, with D maybe TRBD1 (6 bases). Trimming took 3 bases from V and 0 from J, leaving 8 bases between them. Looked up from germline, CDR1 is LGHNT and CDR2 is FRNRAP. This CDR3 spans 14 amino acids. CDR3 DNA sequence: TGTGCTAGTGGTTTAGGACAGCTGAACACTGAAGCTTTCTTT. Translation: CASGLGQLNTEAFF.

This clone was seen once. The chain recombines TRBV19 with TRBJ1-1; a weak D match, TRBD1 (6 bases). The germline V gene encodes CDR1 LNHDA and CDR2 SQIVND (reference sequence). The V gene lost 8 bases and the J gene lost 1 base, with 29 bases spanning the gap. The CDR3 has 19 residues. The CDR3 DNA reads TGTGCCAGTGCCCCACCCAGGACAGTCTTATATAAACCGAACACTGAAGCTTTCTTT. Encoded protein: CASAPPRTVLYKPNTEAFF. The full variable domain, completed using reference TRBV19 and TRBJ1-1, is DGGITQSPKYLFRKEGQNVTLSCEQNLNHDAMYWYRQDPGQGLRLIYYSQIVNDFQKGDIAEGYSVSREKKESFPLTVTSAQKNPTAFYLCASAPPRTVLYKPNTEAFFGQGTRLTVV.

This rearrangement joins TRBV5-1 to TRBJ1-2; no clear D. Per germline, CDR1 SGHRS and CDR2 YFSETQ. Deletions cut 0 bases from V and 3 bases from J, with 6 bases between. The CDR3 has 13 residues. This chain's CDR3 is CASSLGGYYGYTF. As DNA, the CDR3 is TGCGCCAGCAGCTTGGGAGGATACTATGGCTACACCTTC.

A few counts support this clone. The chain carries TRBV21-1 and TRBJ2-7; the table's D call TRBD1 went unverified against the DNA. TRBV21-1 is reported as a pseudogene. This CDR3 spans 15 amino acids. The CDR3 nucleotides are TGTGCCAGCAGCAAGGGCCTCCGGGACAACAACGAGCAGTACTTC. Amino acid sequence: CASSKGLRDNNEQYF.